The clone carrying this T cell receptor beta chain has at least ten counts. With two-round multiplex PCR, TCR beta CDR3 sequences were amplified from genomic DNA. Initially, in first-round PCR, primers specific to each TRBV and TRBJ gene were used. In the second PCR round, amplification relied on universal primers. TCRdb fed the multiplex PCR reads into MiXCR, producing one record per CDR3 protein. The table records about 16,000 distinct CDR3 sequences, around 42% of them present only once. Two sampling time points were used, and around 6 milliliters of peripheral blood were drawn at each. The CDR3 covers 16 residues. The V segment lost 4 bases and the J segment 0 bases; nucleotides outside the gene matches: 5. The V gene's germline CDR1 is SGDLS and CDR2 YYNGEE. This entry comes from a study of prognosis after radiotherapy for stage I lung cancer. At the level of the study: Enrolled patients had stage I non-small cell lung cancer and entered the cohort between 2018 and January 2019. There were more than eleven patients with newly diagnosed primary stage I lung tumors and about five patients with oligometastatic NSCLC after surgical resection of the primary tumor.

The chain employs TRBV9 and TRBJ2-1, with 9 bases aligning to TRBD1. The source is a donor of 50 years or more with non-small cell lung cancer. Source: PBMCs, taken before or after stereotactic body radiation therapy (not recorded which). This chain's CDR3 is CASSPGTGSSYNEQFF. Written as DNA, the CDR3 is TGTGCCAGCAGCCCAGGGACAGGGAGCTCCTACAATGAGCAGTTCTTC.